The 23 T cell receptor beta chains listed next were all sequenced from one sample in a study of blood T cell repertoires in COVID-19. Profiled with immunoSEQ multiplex PCR; TCRdb holds only in-frame clones, not every one. This sample has roughly 290,000 clones, with roughly 87% found just once. Input material: PBMCs or T cells enriched from blood (not recorded which). These receptors were taken from a woman aged 40 to 50 who had recovered from COVID-19.

The rearrangement links TRBV18 to TRBJ2-7; TRBD1 aligns across 7 bases. Trimming cost V 3 bases and J 1 base; bases outside gene matches: 6. The CDR3 contains 15 residues. Per the germline V gene, CDR1 is KGHSH and CDR2 is LQKENI. The CDR3 sequence is CASSPTGDSSYEQYF. DNA for the CDR3: TGTGCCAGCTCACCGACCGGGGACAGTTCCTACGAGCAGTACTTC. The variable domain in full, completed from reference TRBV18 and TRBJ2-7, reads NAGVMQNPRHLVRRRGQEARLRCSPMKGHSHVYWYRQLPEEGLKFMVYLQKENIIDESGMPKERFSAEFPKEGPSILRIQQVVRGDSAAYFCASSPTGDSSYEQYFGPGTRLTVT.

This chain joins TRBV4-1 and TRBJ2-1; no clear D. From germline, CDR1 is MGHRA and CDR2 YSYEKL. This CDR3 is 16 amino acids long. The V end lost 0 bases, the J end lost 0 bases, and 9 bases lay between the germline ends. CDR3: CASSQDPSRSYNEQFF. CDR3 sequence (DNA): TGCGCCAGCAGCCAAGATCCGTCCCGCTCCTACAATGAGCAGTTCTTC.

The rearrangement uses TRBV30 and TRBJ2-7, with D possibly being TRBD2 (5 bases). With 2 bases removed from V and 1 base from J, the gap between germline ends came to 9 bases. This CDR3 has 13 amino acids. CDR1 and CDR2 (germline): GTSNPN, SVGIG (reference sequence). DNA for the CDR3: TGTGCCTGGAGTTTTGGGGAGTCCTACGAGCAGTACTTC. Encoded protein: CAWSFGESYEQYF.

This chain links TRBV10-1 with TRBJ1-5; 8 positions agree with TRBD1. The CDR3 spans 14 residues. With V trimmed by 6 bases and J by 6 bases, 7 bases remained unmatched. Germline CDR1 and CDR2: WNHNN and SYGVQD (reference sequence). CDR3 coding DNA: TGCGCCAGCAGAGGACAGGGCTTGGGTCAGCCCCAGCATTTT. Protein sequence: CASRGQGLGQPQHF.

This clone was seen a few times. The rearrangement joins TRBV9 to TRBJ1-1; the D gene is possibly TRBD1 (5 bases). V was clipped by 7 bases and J by 3 bases, with 10 bases between them. The CDR3 is 12 residues long. From germline, CDR1 is SGDLS and CDR2 YYNGEE. CDR3 amino acids: CASGTYDTEAFF. CDR3 bases: TGTGCCAGCGGGACTTACGACACTGAAGCTTTCTTT.

This chain connects TRBV5-1 to TRBJ2-1; D is perhaps TRBD2 (6 bases). CDR1 is SGHRS and CDR2 is YFSETQ in the germline V gene. The V end lost 5 bases, the J end lost 6 bases, and 15 bases lay between the germline ends. This CDR3 is 14 amino acids long. CDR3 loop: CASSFGGSPNEQFF. The CDR3 DNA is TGCGCCAGCAGTTTCGGGGGAAGCCCCAATGAGCAGTTCTTC. Looking up the rest from reference TRBV5-1 and TRBJ2-1 gives the full variable domain: KAGVTQTPRYLIKTRGQQVTLSCSPISGHRSVSWYQQTPGQGLQFLFEYFSETQRNKGNFPGRFSGRQFSNSRSEMNVSTLELGDSALYLCASSFGGSPNEQFFGPGTRLTVL.

This clone was detected only a few times. In DNA form, the CDR3 reads TGTGCCAGCGCGTGGACTAGCGGGACCCGCAACGAGCAGTACTTC. It is translated as CASAWTSGTRNEQYF. The chain joins TRBV18 to TRBJ2-7; 12 bases align to TRBD2. The V and J ends lost 8 bases and 5 bases, in that order; junction bases with no gene match: 10. Germline CDR1 reads KGHSH; CDR2 reads LQKENI. CDR3 size: 15 residues.

This clone was recorded once. The chain joins TRBV11-2 to TRBJ1-6, with 7 positions matching TRBD1. J gave up 9 bases and V 10 bases, and 9 bases lay outside the gene matches. The germline CDR1 and CDR2 sequences are SGHAT and FQNNGV. The CDR3 consists of 13 residues. The CDR3 sequence: CATMGQPISPLHF. CDR3 DNA sequence: TGTGCCACCATGGGACAGCCAATTTCACCCCTCCACTTT.

The genes are TRBV7-2 and TRBJ1-1; the D gene is possibly TRBD1 (5 bases). Germline values: CDR1 SGHTA, CDR2 FQGNSA. The CDR3 is 13 amino acids. Deletions cut 5 bases from V and 6 bases from J, with 13 bases between. CDR3 residues: CASSETRVPEAFF. As DNA, the CDR3 is TGTGCCAGCAGCGAGACCAGGGTCCCTGAAGCTTTCTTT. Supplemented by reference TRBV7-2 and TRBJ1-1, the full variable domain reads GAGVSQSPSNKVTEKGKDVELRCDPISGHTALYWYRQSLGQGLEFLIYFQGNSAPDKSGLPSDRFSAERTGGSVSTLTIQRTQQEDSAVYLCASSETRVPEAFFGQGTRLTVV.

A remark on this clone: The junction departs from the called germline gene at one end, perhaps through a read error. The J gene is TRBJ2-5, the V gene TRBV7-3, with D unresolved. The CDR3 extends over 13 amino acids. In germline, CDR1 is SGHTA, CDR2 FQGTGA. In DNA, the CDR3 is TGTGCCAGCAGCTTTTCTGTAGGAGAGCCCCAGTACTTC. Encoded protein: CASSFSVGEPQYF.

This chain connects TRBV6-1 to TRBJ2-7; a possible D gene is TRBD1 (6 bases). This CDR3 has 13 amino acids. The germline gives CDR1 MNHNS, CDR2 SASEGT. Deletions cut 3 bases from V and 7 bases from J, with 13 bases between. CDR3 DNA sequence: TGTGCCAGCAGTGAGTGGACAGAAGCAGAGCAGTACTTC. Its protein product is CASSEWTEAEQYF.

The chain employs TRBV5-1 and TRBJ1-1; D not resolved. The CDR3 has 14 amino acids. The germline V gene has CDR1 SGHRS and CDR2 YFSETQ. V was shortened by 0 bases and J by 5 bases, with 11 bases between the two germline ends. Written as DNA, the CDR3 is TGCGCCAGCAGCTTGGCCGGAGGGAATACTGAAGCTTTCTTT. Its translation: CASSLAGGNTEAFF.

The V call is TRBV30, the J call TRBJ2-2; 7 nucleotides agree with TRBD1. Germline lookup yields CDR1 GTSNPN and CDR2 SVGIG (reference sequence). The V segment lost 4 bases and the J segment 7 bases; nucleotides outside the gene matches: 6. The CDR3 is 13 amino acids. CDR3 DNA: TGTGCCTGGATTGACAGGGCGGGCGGGGAGCTGTTTTTT. Encoded protein: CAWIDRAGGELFF.

The chain has TRBV3-1 (or the pseudogene TRBV3-2) and TRBJ2-1; tentative D call: TRBD2 (6 bases). This CDR3 is built from 15 residues. V lost 5 bases and J lost 0, with 11 bases in between. Germline V CDR1 and CDR2: LGHDT, YNNKEL (reference sequence). CDR3 residues: CASSWTTASYNEQFF. The CDR3 DNA follows: TGTGCCAGCAGCTGGACTACCGCCTCCTACAATGAGCAGTTCTTC.

This chain uses TRBV19 with TRBJ2-2; 10 nucleotides align to TRBD2. Trimming cost V 6 bases and J 4 bases; bases outside gene matches: 2. Germline CDR1 is LNHDA and CDR2 is SQIVND (reference sequence). There are 14 residues in the CDR3. Written as DNA, the CDR3 is TGTGCCAGTAGACTAGCGGGAAGCACCGGGGAGCTGTTTTTT. Its protein is CASRLAGSTGELFF.

This clone was seen only a few times. This chain uses TRBV9 with TRBJ2-1; D possibly corresponds to TRBD2 (6 bases). Deletions cut 3 bases from V and 4 bases from J, with 17 bases between. The CDR3 is made up of 16 amino acids. From germline, CDR1 is SGDLS and CDR2 YYNGEE. CDR3 DNA: TGTGCCAGCAGCGCCGACGGGACTCTGCAGTACAATGAGCAGTTCTTC. Protein product: CASSADGTLQYNEQFF.

This clone was seen a single time. This chain joins TRBV4-3 and TRBJ2-5; D is undetermined. The V gene lost 3 bases and the J gene lost 2 bases, with 7 bases spanning the gap. Germline CDR1 and CDR2: LGHNA and YSLEER. The CDR3 consists of 13 residues. The CDR3 sequence: CASSQARQETQYF. For the CDR3, the DNA is TGCGCCAGCAGCCAGGCGCGGCAAGAGACCCAGTACTTC.

The chain joins TRBV19 to TRBJ1-4; D perhaps matches TRBD1 (5 bases). The V gene's germline CDR1 is LNHDA and CDR2 SQIVND (reference sequence). Trimming removed 7 bases at V and 8 bases at J, with 23 bases between. This CDR3 has 16 amino acids. CDR3 sequence reads: CASTPTFRQLNEKLFF. The DNA of the CDR3 is TGTGCCAGTACCCCCACCTTTCGACAGCTGAACGAAAAACTGTTTTTT.

This clone was observed once. This sequence joins TRBV19 and TRBJ2-1; TRBD2 matches 8 bases. The length of the CDR3 is 14 residues. Per the germline V gene, CDR1 is LNHDA and CDR2 is SQIVND (reference sequence). Losses at the gene ends were 3 bases for V and 11 bases for J; bases not matched to a gene: 9. The CDR3 spells CASSMGLDGTQQFF. CDR3 sequence (DNA): TGTGCCAGTAGTATGGGACTAGATGGAACGCAGCAGTTCTTC.

V gene TRBV5-1 combines with J gene TRBJ2-3; no reliable D call. This CDR3 is built from 12 residues. Between the trimmed V and J ends, which lost 0 bases and 5 bases, there was a span of 4 bases. Germline loops: CDR1 SGHRS, CDR2 YFSETQ. This CDR3 reads CASSLDIDTQYF. The CDR3 nucleotides are TGCGCCAGCAGCTTGGATATAGATACGCAGTATTTT.

J is TRBJ2-1 and V is TRBV2; D ambiguous. Germline V lookup: CDR1 SNHLY, CDR2 FYNNEI. V lost 4 bases to trimming and J lost 1 base, with 5 bases between them. The CDR3 extends over 13 amino acids. The CDR3 DNA is TGTGCCAGCAGTGGTGAGTCCTACAATGAGCAGTTCTTC. Its protein is CASSGESYNEQFF. Supplemented by reference TRBV2 and TRBJ2-1, the full variable domain reads EPEVTQTPSHQVTQMGQEVILRCVPISNHLYFYWYRQILGQKVEFLVSFYNNEISEKSEIFDDQFSVERPDGSNFTLKIRSTKLEDSAMYFCASSGESYNEQFFGPGTRLTVL.

The chain couples TRBV28 to TRBJ2-7, with TRBD2 matching over 14 bases. Germline V gene data show CDR1 as MDHEN and CDR2 as SYDVKM. V shed 8 bases, J shed 6 bases, and the junction held 12 bases outside the gene matches. The CDR3 length is 16 residues. The chain's CDR3 is CASGPGLAGVRGEQYF. The CDR3 coding sequence is TGTGCCAGCGGGCCGGGACTAGCGGGAGTGCGGGGCGAGCAGTACTTC.

V usage is TRBV25-1 and J usage is TRBJ1-6; maybe TRBD1 (6 bases). Trimming removed 4 bases from V and 8 bases from J, with 9 bases in between. This CDR3 comprises 13 residues. Germline-derived CDR1 and CDR2 are MGHDK and SYGVNS. As DNA, the CDR3 is TGTGCCAGCAGTGCTGGGGGCTATTCACCCCTCCACTTT. It yields the protein CASSAGGYSPLHF.